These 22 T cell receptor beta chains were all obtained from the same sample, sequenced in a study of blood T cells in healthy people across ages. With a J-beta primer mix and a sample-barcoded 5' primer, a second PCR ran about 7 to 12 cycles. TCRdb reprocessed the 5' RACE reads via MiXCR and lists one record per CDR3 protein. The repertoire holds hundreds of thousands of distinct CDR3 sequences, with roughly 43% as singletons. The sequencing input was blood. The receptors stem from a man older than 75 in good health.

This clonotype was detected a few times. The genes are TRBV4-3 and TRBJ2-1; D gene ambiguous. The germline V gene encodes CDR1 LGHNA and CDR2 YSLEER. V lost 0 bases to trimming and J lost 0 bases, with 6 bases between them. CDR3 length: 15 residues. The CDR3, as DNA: TGCGCCAGCAGCCAAGACCGGAGCTCCTACAATGAGCAGTTCTTC. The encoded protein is CASSQDRSSYNEQFF.

CDR3 loop: CASTDGQINTGELFF. Here the CDR3 DNA reads TGTGCCAGCACAGACGGACAAATTAACACCGGGGAGCTGTTTTTT. The rearrangement joins TRBV6-2 or TRBV6-3 to TRBJ2-2; D is perhaps TRBD1 (5 bases). Germline V lookup: CDR1 MNHEY, CDR2 SVGEGT. The V gene lost 7 bases and the J gene lost 2 bases, with 14 bases spanning the gap. CDR3 length: 15 amino acids.

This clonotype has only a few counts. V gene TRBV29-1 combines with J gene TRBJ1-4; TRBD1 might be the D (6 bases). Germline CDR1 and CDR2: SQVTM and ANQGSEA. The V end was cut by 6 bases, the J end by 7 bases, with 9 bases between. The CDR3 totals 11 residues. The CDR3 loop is CSVDSGEKLFF. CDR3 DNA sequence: TGCAGCGTGGACAGTGGTGAAAAACTGTTTTTT.

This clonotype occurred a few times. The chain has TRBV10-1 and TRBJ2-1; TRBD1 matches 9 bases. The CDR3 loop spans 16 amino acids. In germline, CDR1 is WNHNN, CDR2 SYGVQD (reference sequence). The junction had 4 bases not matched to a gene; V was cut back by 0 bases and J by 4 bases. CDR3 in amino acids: CASSESVGQGYNEQFF. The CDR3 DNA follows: TGCGCCAGCAGTGAGTCGGTGGGACAGGGTTACAATGAGCAGTTCTTC.

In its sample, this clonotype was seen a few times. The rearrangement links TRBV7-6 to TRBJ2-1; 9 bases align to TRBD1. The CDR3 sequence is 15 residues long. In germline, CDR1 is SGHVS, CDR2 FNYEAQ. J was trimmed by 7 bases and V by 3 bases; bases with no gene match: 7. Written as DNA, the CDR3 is TGTGCCAGCAGCTTCGCCCCGACAGGGGGGAATGAGCAGTTCTTC. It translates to CASSFAPTGGNEQFF.

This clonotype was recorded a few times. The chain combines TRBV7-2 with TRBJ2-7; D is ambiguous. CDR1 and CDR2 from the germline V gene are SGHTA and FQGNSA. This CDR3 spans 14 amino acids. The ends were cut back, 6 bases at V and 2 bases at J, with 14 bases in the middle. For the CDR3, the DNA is TGTGCCAGCAGTCTGTTAGGGTCGCCCTACGAGCAGTACTTC. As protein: CASSLLGSPYEQYF.

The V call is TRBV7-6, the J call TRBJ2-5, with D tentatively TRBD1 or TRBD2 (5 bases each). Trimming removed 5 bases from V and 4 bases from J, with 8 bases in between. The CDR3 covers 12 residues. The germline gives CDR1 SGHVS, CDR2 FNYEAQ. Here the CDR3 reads CASSVGTETQYF. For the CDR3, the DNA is TGTGCCAGCAGCGTCGGGACAGAGACCCAGTACTTC.

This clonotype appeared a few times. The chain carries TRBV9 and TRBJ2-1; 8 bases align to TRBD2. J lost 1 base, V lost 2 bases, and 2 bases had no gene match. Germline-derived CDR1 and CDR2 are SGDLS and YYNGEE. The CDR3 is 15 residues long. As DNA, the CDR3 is TGTGCCAGCAGCGTTAGCGGGGATTCCTACAATGAGCAGTTCTTC. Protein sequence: CASSVSGDSYNEQFF.

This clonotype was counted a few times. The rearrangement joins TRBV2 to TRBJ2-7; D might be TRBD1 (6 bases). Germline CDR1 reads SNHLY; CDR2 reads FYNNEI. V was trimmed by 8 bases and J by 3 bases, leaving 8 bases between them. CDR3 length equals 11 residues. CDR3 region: CASHRDYEQYF. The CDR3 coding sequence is TGTGCCAGCCACAGGGACTACGAGCAGTACTTC.

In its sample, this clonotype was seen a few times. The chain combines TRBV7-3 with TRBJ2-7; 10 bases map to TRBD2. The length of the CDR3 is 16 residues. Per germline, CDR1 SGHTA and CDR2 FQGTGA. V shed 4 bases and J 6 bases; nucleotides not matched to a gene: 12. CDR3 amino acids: CASSSNSLAGAGEQYF. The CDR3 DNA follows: TGTGCCAGCAGCTCTAATTCCCTAGCGGGAGCCGGCGAGCAGTACTTC.

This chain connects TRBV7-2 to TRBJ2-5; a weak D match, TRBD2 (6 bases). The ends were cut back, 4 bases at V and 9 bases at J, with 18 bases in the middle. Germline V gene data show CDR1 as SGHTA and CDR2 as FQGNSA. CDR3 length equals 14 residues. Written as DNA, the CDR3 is TGTGCCAGCAGCTCGACCCGAGGAGGGGAGGCCCAGTACTTC. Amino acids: CASSSTRGGEAQYF.

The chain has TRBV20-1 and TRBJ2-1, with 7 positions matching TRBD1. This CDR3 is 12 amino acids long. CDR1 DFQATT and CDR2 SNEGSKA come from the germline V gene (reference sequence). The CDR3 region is CRAGGIGNEQFF. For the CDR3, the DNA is TGCAGGGCAGGGGGAATTGGTAATGAGCAGTTCTTC.

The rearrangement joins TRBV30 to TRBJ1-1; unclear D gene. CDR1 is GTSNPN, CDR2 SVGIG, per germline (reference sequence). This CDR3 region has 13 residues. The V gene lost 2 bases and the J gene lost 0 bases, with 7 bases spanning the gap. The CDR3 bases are TGTGCCTGGAGTTTGGGCCTGAACACTGAAGCTTTCTTT. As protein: CAWSLGLNTEAFF.

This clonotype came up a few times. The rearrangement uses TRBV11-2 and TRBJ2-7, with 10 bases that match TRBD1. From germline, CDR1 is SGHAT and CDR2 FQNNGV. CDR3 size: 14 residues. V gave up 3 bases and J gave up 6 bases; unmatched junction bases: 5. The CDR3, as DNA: TGTGCCAGCAGCTTGTCGGGACAGGGGCTCGAGCAGTACTTC. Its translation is CASSLSGQGLEQYF.

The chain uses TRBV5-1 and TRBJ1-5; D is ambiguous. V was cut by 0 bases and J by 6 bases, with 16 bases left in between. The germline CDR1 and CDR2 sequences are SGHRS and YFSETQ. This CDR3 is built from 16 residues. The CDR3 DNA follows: TGCGCCAGCAGCTTGGAGGTTTCGGGGAACGGTCAGCCCCAGCATTTT. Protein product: CASSLEVSGNGQPQHF.

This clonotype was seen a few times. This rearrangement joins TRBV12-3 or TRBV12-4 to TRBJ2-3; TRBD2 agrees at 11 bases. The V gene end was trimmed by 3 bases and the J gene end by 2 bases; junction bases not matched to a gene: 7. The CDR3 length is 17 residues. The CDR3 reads CASSFSRLAGLTDTQYF. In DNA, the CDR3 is TGTGCCAGCAGTTTCTCAAGACTAGCGGGACTCACAGATACGCAGTATTTT.

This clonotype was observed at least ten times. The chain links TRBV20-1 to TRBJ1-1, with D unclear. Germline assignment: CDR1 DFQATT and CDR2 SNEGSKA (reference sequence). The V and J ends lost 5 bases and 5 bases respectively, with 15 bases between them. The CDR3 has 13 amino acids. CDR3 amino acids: CSARREVGTEAFF. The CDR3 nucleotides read TGCAGTGCTCGGAGGGAGGTCGGGACTGAAGCTTTCTTT.

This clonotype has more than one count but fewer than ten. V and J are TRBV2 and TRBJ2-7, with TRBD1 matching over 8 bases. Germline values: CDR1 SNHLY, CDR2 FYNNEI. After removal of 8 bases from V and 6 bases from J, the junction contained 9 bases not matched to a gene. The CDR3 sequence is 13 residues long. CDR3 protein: CASRQGLDGEQYF. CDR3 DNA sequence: TGTGCCAGCCGACAGGGGCTAGATGGCGAGCAGTACTTC.

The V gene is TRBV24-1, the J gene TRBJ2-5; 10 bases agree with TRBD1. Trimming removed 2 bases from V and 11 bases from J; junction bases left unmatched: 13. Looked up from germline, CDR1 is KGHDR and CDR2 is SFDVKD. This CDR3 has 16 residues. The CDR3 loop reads CATSDYRQGASSEQYF. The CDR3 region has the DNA TGTGCCACCAGTGATTACAGACAGGGGGCTTCCAGTGAGCAGTACTTC.

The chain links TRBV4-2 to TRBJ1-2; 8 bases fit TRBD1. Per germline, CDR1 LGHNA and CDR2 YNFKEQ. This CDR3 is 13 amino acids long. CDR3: CAVTGGPNYGYTF. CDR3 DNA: TGTGCAGTTACAGGGGGGCCCAACTATGGCTACACCTTC.

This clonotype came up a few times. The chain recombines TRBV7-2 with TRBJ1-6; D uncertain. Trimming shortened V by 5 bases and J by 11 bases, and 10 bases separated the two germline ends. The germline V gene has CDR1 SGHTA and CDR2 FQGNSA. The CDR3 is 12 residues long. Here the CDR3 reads CASSQRNPPLHF. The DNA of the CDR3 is TGTGCCAGCAGCCAAAGGAACCCACCCCTCCACTTT.

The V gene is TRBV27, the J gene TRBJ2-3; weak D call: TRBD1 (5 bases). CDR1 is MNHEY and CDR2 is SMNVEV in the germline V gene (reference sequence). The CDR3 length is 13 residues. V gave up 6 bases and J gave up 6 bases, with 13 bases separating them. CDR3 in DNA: TGTGCCAGCAGGCGGCAGGGTGGGGATACGCAGTATTTT. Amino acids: CASRRQGGDTQYF.